Listed below are T cell receptor beta chains from one sample, sequenced in a study of blood T cell repertoires in COVID-19. Profiling relied on immunoSEQ multiplex PCR, and the TCRdb table lists in-frame clones only, not all of them. The sample gives almost 250,000 clones, 86% of which show up once; approximately 6.2% is in the top ten. Sample: peripheral blood. The receptors were gathered from an elderly woman with COVID-19, enrolled during active disease. CDR3s include the opening cysteine and the closing phenylalanine or tryptophan. A D gene is named only where the DNA matches it firmly. Size values are once, few and many counts, or a class for expanded clones, and some rows have none.

v_call: TRBV7-3
clone_size: -
j_call: TRBJ1-5
d_call: -
cdr3_aa: CASSFDQPQHF
cdr3_nt: TGTGCCAGCAGCTTCGATCAGCCCCAGCATTTT

v_call: TRBV18
clone_size: -
j_call: TRBJ1-1
d_call: -
cdr3_aa: CASSPRDIGIMNTEAFF
cdr3_nt: TGTGCCAGCTCACCCCGGGACATCGGGATAATGAACACTGAAGCTTTCTTT

v_call: TRBV7-8
clone_size: once
j_call: TRBJ2-2
d_call: TRBD1
cdr3_aa: CASSLQGAGGTGELFF
cdr3_nt: TGTGCCAGCAGCCTACAGGGGGCAGGTGGCACCGGGGAGCTGTTTTTT

v_call: TRBV2
clone_size: few
j_call: TRBJ1-5
d_call: -
cdr3_aa: CASTGYREGQPQHF
cdr3_nt: TGTGCCAGCACGGGGTACAGGGAGGGTCAGCCCCAGCATTTT

v_call: TRBV28
clone_size: -
j_call: TRBJ1-2
d_call: -
cdr3_aa: CASNTGNYGYTF
cdr3_nt: TGTGCCAGCAACACAGGAAACTATGGCTACACCTTC

v_call: TRBV2
clone_size: -
j_call: TRBJ2-1
d_call: -
cdr3_aa: CASSGGRGAYNEQFF
cdr3_nt: TGTGCCAGCAGTGGAGGGCGGGGAGCCTACAATGAGCAGTTCTTC

v_call: TRBV5-1
clone_size: -
j_call: TRBJ1-2
d_call: TRBD1
cdr3_aa: CATRTGPLLSNYGYTF
cdr3_nt: TGCGCCACCCGGACAGGTCCACTCCTTAGCAACTATGGCTACACCTTC

v_call: TRBV3-1/TRBV3-2
clone_size: -
j_call: TRBJ1-1
d_call: -
cdr3_aa: CASSQAIVAGLGGTEAFF
cdr3_nt: TGTGCCAGCAGCCAAGCGATTGTGGCCGGCCTGGGGGGCACTGAAGCTTTCTTT

v_call: TRBV2
clone_size: -
j_call: TRBJ1-2
d_call: TRBD1
cdr3_aa: CASSRGTGSYGYTF
cdr3_nt: TGTGCCAGCAGTCGCGGGACAGGGTCCTATGGCTACACCTTC

v_call: TRBV18
clone_size: -
j_call: TRBJ1-1
d_call: -
cdr3_aa: CASSPAEDYTEAFF
cdr3_nt: TGTGCCAGCTCACCAGCGGAGGATTACACTGAAGCTTTCTTT

v_call: TRBV7-7
clone_size: -
j_call: TRBJ2-1
d_call: -
cdr3_aa: CASSSGPGYYNGQFF
cdr3_nt: TGTGCCAGCAGCTCGGGCCCAGGGTACTACAATGGGCAGTTCTTC

v_call: TRBV28
clone_size: -
j_call: TRBJ1-5
d_call: -
cdr3_aa: CASSPSRGSQPQHF
cdr3_nt: TGTGCCAGCAGCCCCTCTAGAGGAAGTCAGCCCCAGCATTTT

v_call: TRBV28
clone_size: -
j_call: TRBJ1-4
d_call: TRBD1
cdr3_aa: CASRGTQGWDEKLFF
cdr3_nt: TGTGCCAGCAGGGGAACACAGGGGTGGGATGAAAAACTGTTTTTT

v_call: TRBV18
clone_size: -
j_call: TRBJ1-2
d_call: -
cdr3_aa: CASSPRGWENNYGYTF
cdr3_nt: TGTGCCAGCTCACCACGGGGATGGGAGAATAACTATGGCTACACCTTC

v_call: TRBV18
clone_size: -
j_call: TRBJ2-3
d_call: TRBD1
cdr3_aa: CASSLQGTGYTDTQYF
cdr3_nt: TGTGCCAGCTCCCTACAGGGGACAGGGTACACAGATACGCAGTATTTT

v_call: TRBV6-5
clone_size: -
j_call: TRBJ2-2
d_call: TRBD1
cdr3_aa: CASGQGGGGELFF
cdr3_nt: TGTGCCAGCGGACAGGGGGGAGGCGGGGAGCTGTTTTTT

v_call: TRBV7-3
clone_size: -
j_call: TRBJ2-7
d_call: -
cdr3_aa: CASSLSPLTAKYEQYF
cdr3_nt: TGTGCCAGCAGCTTAAGCCCCTTGACTGCAAAATACGAGCAGTACTTC

v_call: TRBV7-2
clone_size: -
j_call: TRBJ1-2
d_call: -
cdr3_aa: CASSLLRYGYTF
cdr3_nt: TGTGCCAGCAGCTTACTCCGTTATGGCTACACCTTC

v_call: TRBV27
clone_size: -
j_call: TRBJ1-6
d_call: -
cdr3_aa: CASSSWSSYNSPLHF
cdr3_nt: TGTGCCAGCAGTAGCTGGAGCTCCTATAATTCACCCCTCCACTTT

v_call: TRBV18
clone_size: few
j_call: TRBJ2-1
d_call: -
cdr3_aa: CASSLTGQGMYNEQFF
cdr3_nt: TGTGCCAGCTCACTCACAGGGCAGGGAATGTACAATGAGCAGTTCTTC